A selection of T cell receptor beta chains follows, all from one sample in a study of OX40 agonist ivuxolimab in advanced cancers. TCRdb keeps only in-frame clones here, not all; method: immunoSEQ multiplex PCR. This table holds roughly 30,000 clones, about 90% found once. Here the sequenced sample was CD4+ or CD8+ T cells sorted from blood, taken in a trial of the OX40 agonist ivuxolimab. The receptors here all came from an adult with an advanced solid tumor such as melanoma, head and neck, liver or kidney cancer. Each CDR3 is given with its conserved first and last residue. Fields, in order: J gene, V gene, CDR3 protein.

J: TRBJ1-1
V: TRBV5-4
CDR3: CASSLGWTGLNTEAFF

J: TRBJ1-1
V: TRBV19
CDR3: CASSISWGTEAFF

J: TRBJ2-1
V: TRBV25-1
CDR3: CASVRRRRANRNEQFF

J: TRBJ2-1
V: TRBV15
CDR3: CATSRELDYDNEQFF

J: TRBJ2-7
V: TRBV4-1
CDR3: CASSQAKASSYEQYF

J: TRBJ2-3
V: TRBV5-4
CDR3: CASSFGGEFTDTQYF

J: TRBJ1-1
V: TRBV27
CDR3: CASSLQGIPPREAFF

J: TRBJ2-4
V: TRBV29-1
CDR3: CSVGLVLENIQYF

J: TRBJ2-1
V: TRBV30
CDR3: CAWTEREDEQFF

J: TRBJ2-3
V: TRBV14
CDR3: CASSNYDPPDTQYF

J: TRBJ1-1
V: TRBV2
CDR3: CASSYRGQTEAFF

J: TRBJ2-5
V: TRBV6-5
CDR3: CASSYRVVGRETQYF

J: TRBJ2-3
V: TRBV19
CDR3: CASRKVGQVLADTQYF

J: TRBJ2-7
V: TRBV27
CDR3: CASSYGLAGTYEQYF

J: TRBJ1-1
V: TRBV6-1
CDR3: CASSEARPEAFF